This entry lists 8 T cell receptor beta chains sequenced from one sample in a study of CD8+ T cells in alopecia areata. Extraction of RNA preceded its reverse transcription into cDNA, which served as the sequencing template. Repertoires were generated with immunoSEQ multiplex PCR, while TCRdb's copy carries only in-frame clones and drops some. This sample has 150,000 or so clones; 87% occur once, and the top ten carry about 16%. The starting material was CD8+ T cells sorted from blood, obtained at week 0. Receptors originate from a human donor with alopecia areata.

V gene TRBV4-1 combines with J gene TRBJ2-6, with no clear D. CDR3 size: 14 residues. V dropped 4 bases and J dropped 0 bases, with 4 bases sitting between them. Germline CDR1 and CDR2: MGHRA and YSYEKL. The CDR3: CASSRGSGANVLTF. The DNA for the CDR3 is TGCGCCAGCAGCCGCGGCTCTGGGGCCAACGTCCTGACTTTC.

The rearrangement uses TRBV6-1 and TRBJ2-1; D call uncertain. Germline CDR1 reads MNHNS; CDR2 reads SASEGT. This CDR3 region has 14 residues. Trimming removed 1 base at V and 8 bases at J, with 12 bases between. The chain's CDR3 is CASSEVGKSYEQFF. CDR3 coding DNA: TGTGCCAGCAGTGAAGTTGGGAAAAGCTATGAGCAGTTCTTC.

The gene calls are TRBV4-1 and TRBJ2-1; 13 bases agree with TRBD2. The V gene end was trimmed by 3 bases and the J gene end by 12 bases; junction bases not matched to a gene: 8. The germline V gene encodes CDR1 MGHRA and CDR2 YSYEKL. This CDR3 region has 15 residues. In DNA form, the CDR3 reads TGCGCCAGCAGCCAGTCAACTAGCGGGAGGGCCGGGCAGTTCTTC. It codes for CASSQSTSGRAGQFF.

The chain couples TRBV6-5 to TRBJ2-7; 10 nucleotides line up with TRBD1. CDR3 length: 15 amino acids. J gave up 2 bases and V 5 bases, and 6 bases lay outside the gene matches. Germline loops: CDR1 MNHEY, CDR2 SVGAGI. The CDR3 protein is CASSQRDRGAYEQYF. CDR3 nucleotides: TGTGCCAGCAGTCAGCGGGACAGGGGTGCCTACGAGCAGTACTTC.

The chain couples TRBV29-1 to TRBJ1-1; D is ambiguous. The CDR3 spans 12 residues. The germline CDR1 and CDR2 sequences are SQVTM and ANQGSEA. The ends were cut back, 0 bases at V and 3 bases at J, with 5 bases in the middle. This CDR3 reads CSVEDGHTEAFF. CDR3 DNA sequence: TGCAGCGTTGAAGATGGGCACACTGAAGCTTTCTTT.

The rearrangement links TRBV7-6 to TRBJ2-7, with D maybe TRBD1 (5 bases). V shed 1 base and J shed 2 bases, with 12 bases lying between them. The CDR3 is made up of 15 amino acids. Germline V lookup: CDR1 SGHVS, CDR2 FNYEAQ. The CDR3: CASSLELWTTYEQYF. CDR3 coding DNA: TGTGCCAGCAGCTTAGAGCTGTGGACAACCTACGAGCAGTACTTC.

The chain's CDR3 is CASSFSGGNEAFF. The CDR3 nucleotides are TGTGCCAGCAGCTTCTCCGGTGGGAATGAAGCTTTCTTT. The chain joins TRBV11-2 to TRBJ1-1; D is ambiguous. V lost 3 bases to trimming and J lost 7 bases, with 12 bases between them. The CDR3 length is 13 residues. CDR1 and CDR2 (germline): SGHAT, FQNNGV.

The chain has TRBV6-5 and TRBJ2-7; 7 positions agree with TRBD1. Trimming removed 2 bases from V and 4 bases from J; junction bases left unmatched: 2. The CDR3 contains 13 residues. Germline V CDR1 and CDR2: MNHEY, SVGAGI. In nucleotides, the CDR3 is TGTGCCAGCAGTTACCACAGGGGTTACGAGCAGTACTTC. This encodes CASSYHRGYEQYF.